These 30 T cell receptor beta chains came from one sample sequenced in a study of shared clonotypes between healthy human individuals. Generated by immunoSEQ multiplex PCR, the TCRdb table keeps only in-frame clones and is missing some. The sample carries roughly 2.6 million clones, 90% to 95% recorded once. The sample comprised naive CD4+ T cells sorted from blood. Subset indicated: CD45RA+ positively selected. These receptors all come from a man aged 18 to 35 in good health.

J is TRBJ2-5 and V is TRBV12-5, with D possibly matching TRBD2 (6 bases). V was trimmed by 5 bases and J by 5 bases, leaving 15 bases between them. Germline CDR1 and CDR2: LGHNT and FRNRAP. This CDR3 contains 14 residues. The CDR3 here is CASGASGGTETQYF. CDR3 bases: TGTGCTAGTGGTGCCTCAGGCGGGACGGAGACCCAGTACTTC.

This rearrangement joins TRBV11-3 to TRBJ2-1; D gene ambiguous. The CDR3 extends over 15 amino acids. Trimming took off 2 bases at V and 7 bases at J, with 15 bases between the two ends. Germline loops: CDR1 SGHNT, CDR2 YENEEA. CDR3 residues: CASSLNGNVGNEQFF. CDR3 in DNA: TGTGCCAGCAGCTTAAATGGAAACGTGGGGAATGAGCAGTTCTTC.

The gene calls are TRBV6-5 and TRBJ2-5, with a tentative D call TRBD1 (5 bases). The J call is in doubt because the DNA end fits TRBJ2-7 better. The CDR3 sequence is 14 residues long. From germline, CDR1 is MNHEY and CDR2 SVGAGI. CDR3 DNA: TGTGCCAGCAGTAGGGTAGGGGTGGCTGACGAGCAGTACTTC. This gives the protein CASSRVGVADEQYF.

The gene calls are TRBV2 and TRBJ1-5, with D unresolved. Germline V gene lookup returns CDR1 SNHLY and CDR2 FYNNEI. The ends were cut back, 6 bases at V and 6 bases at J, with 15 bases in the middle. The CDR3 is 14 amino acids. The CDR3 is CASSSGGISQPQHF. The CDR3 DNA reads TGTGCCAGCAGCTCGGGCGGGATCTCTCAGCCCCAGCATTTT.

On this clone itself: The sample contains more than one DNA sequence encoding this CDR3. V usage is TRBV29-1 and J usage is TRBJ2-6, with D uncertain. CDR1 is SQVTM, CDR2 ANQGSEA, per germline. Trimming stripped 5 bases from V and 0 bases from J, with 5 bases between. The CDR3 has 13 amino acids. The CDR3 spells CSVQTSGANVLTF. The CDR3 bases are TGCAGCGTTCAGACCTCTGGGGCCAACGTCCTGACTTTC.

This clone has a handful of counts. The chain carries TRBV7-2 and TRBJ2-1, with unresolved D. V dropped 2 bases and J dropped 7 bases, with 9 bases sitting between them. CDR3 size: 13 residues. The germline CDR1 and CDR2 sequences are SGHTA and FQGNSA. DNA for the CDR3: TGTGCCAGCAGCTTACCCCAGTCAAATGAGCAGTTCTTC. Residues: CASSLPQSNEQFF.

J is TRBJ1-1 and V is TRBV10-3; perhaps TRBD1 as D (6 bases). The germline V gene has CDR1 ENHRY and CDR2 SYGVKD. The CDR3 sequence is 14 residues long. Trimming shortened V by 2 bases and J by 5 bases, and 12 bases separated the two germline ends. The CDR3 is CAISERGSGTEAFF. The CDR3 coding sequence is TGTGCCATCAGTGAGAGGGGGAGCGGGACTGAAGCTTTCTTT.

This clone appeared a few times. The gene calls are TRBV12-5 and TRBJ2-2; the D is unclear. Germline V lookup: CDR1 LGHNT, CDR2 FRNRAP. Trimming took off 2 bases at V and 5 bases at J, with 6 bases between the two ends. This CDR3 has 13 amino acids. The CDR3 DNA reads as TGTGCTAGTGGTTTGTTAGGGACCGGGGAGCTGTTTTTT. This codes for CASGLLGTGELFF.

This clone was found once. The chain combines TRBV4-1 with TRBJ1-1; D is unresolved. V was trimmed by 2 bases and J by 8 bases, leaving 18 bases between them. Germline CDR1 is MGHRA and CDR2 is YSYEKL. CDR3 length equals 15 residues. The CDR3 region is CASSQPHRGTREAFF. For the CDR3, the DNA is TGCGCCAGCAGCCAACCCCATCGGGGAACCCGGGAAGCTTTCTTT.

This chain links TRBV14 with TRBJ1-6; D call uncertain. V was cut by 4 bases and J by 7 bases, with 8 bases left in between. This CDR3 is 13 amino acids long. Germline lookup yields CDR1 SGHDN and CDR2 FVKESK. The CDR3 loop reads CASSRKSNSPLHF. The CDR3, as DNA: TGTGCCAGCAGCCGGAAATCAAATTCACCCCTCCACTTT.

The CDR3 sequence: CASTSGWGKGMSPLHF. Written as DNA, the CDR3 is TGTGCCAGCACCTCTGGCTGGGGTAAGGGAATGTCACCCCTCCACTTT. The genes are TRBV28 and TRBJ1-6; D not certain. V was cut by 7 bases and J by 10 bases, with 23 bases left in between. This CDR3 has 16 amino acids. Germline CDR1 is MDHEN and CDR2 is SYDVKM.

CDR3 residues: CASSSSIRGYTF. In nucleotides, the CDR3 is TGTGCCAGCAGTTCCAGCATCCGAGGCTACACCTTC. The V gene is TRBV28, the J gene TRBJ1-2; D ambiguous. From germline, CDR1 is MDHEN and CDR2 SYDVKM. This CDR3 has 12 amino acids. Trimming cost V 4 bases and J 8 bases, with 11 bases left between them.

Turning to this clone: The same CDR3 can be traced to other DNA sequences in this sample. The chain uses TRBV19 and TRBJ1-5; no reliable D call. The germline V gene has CDR1 LNHDA and CDR2 SQIVND (reference sequence). This CDR3 contains 13 residues. Trimming stripped 2 bases from V and 3 bases from J, with 5 bases between. The DNA of the CDR3 is TGTGCCAGTAGTATACGGGACAATCAGCCCCAGCATTTT. Amino acid sequence: CASSIRDNQPQHF.

The chain uses TRBV5-1 and TRBJ1-2; 7 nucleotides align to TRBD1. After removal of 7 bases from V and 5 bases from J, the junction contained 26 bases not matched to a gene. This CDR3 comprises 19 residues. The germline gives CDR1 SGHRS, CDR2 YFSETQ. The CDR3 region has the DNA TGCGCCAGCCGTGACCTGCCTTCTGCTGCGACAGGGAAGGGGTATGGCTACACCTTC. This encodes CASRDLPSAATGKGYGYTF.

V and J are TRBV19 and TRBJ2-1; 7 bases agree with TRBD1. Trimming removed 5 bases from V and 7 bases from J; junction bases left unmatched: 8. The CDR3 spans 14 residues. CDR1 is LNHDA, CDR2 SQIVND, per germline (reference sequence). The CDR3 DNA reads TGTGCCAGTAGTCTTCAGGGGGTCTGGAATGAGCAGTTCTTC. It yields the protein CASSLQGVWNEQFF.

Note on this clone: This CDR3 is also generated by other DNA sequences in the sample. The chain combines TRBV7-2 with TRBJ2-1; TRBD2 matches 12 bases. The CDR3 extends over 15 amino acids. Germline-derived CDR1 and CDR2 are SGHTA and FQGNSA. V shed 5 bases, J shed 4 bases, and the junction held 3 bases outside the gene matches. CDR3 bases: TGTGCCAGCAGCAGACTAGCGGGAGTATACAATGAGCAGTTCTTC. Its translation is CASSRLAGVYNEQFF.

The V gene is TRBV19, the J gene TRBJ2-2, with 9 nucleotides matching TRBD2. CDR3 length: 16 residues. From germline, CDR1 is LNHDA and CDR2 SQIVND (reference sequence). The CDR3 is CAIGQRGARGTGELFF. As DNA, the CDR3 is TGTGCGATAGGGCAGCGGGGGGCCCGAGGCACCGGGGAGCTGTTTTTT.

The chain combines TRBV7-2 with TRBJ2-1; 8 nucleotides align to TRBD2. The V segment lost 0 bases and the J segment 10 bases; nucleotides outside the gene matches: 8. Germline CDR1 and CDR2: SGHTA and FQGNSA. The CDR3 is 15 residues long. DNA for the CDR3: TGTGCCAGCAGCTTAGCTGGCGGGGGGTACGAGGAGCAGTTCTTC. Its protein product is CASSLAGGGYEEQFF.

This clone was found once. Other DNA sequences within the sample encode an identical CDR3. The chain combines TRBV19 with TRBJ2-7, with D perhaps matching TRBD1 or TRBD2 (5 bases each). V was shortened by 0 bases and J by 3 bases, with 9 bases between the two germline ends. The germline gives CDR1 LNHDA, CDR2 SQIVND (reference sequence). The CDR3 has 14 amino acids. The CDR3 loop is CASSIDRGSYEQYF. The CDR3 DNA reads TGTGCCAGTAGTATAGATCGGGGCAGCTACGAGCAGTACTTC.

The genes are TRBV5-5 and TRBJ2-7; D uncertain. V gave up 4 bases and J gave up 4 bases, with 12 bases separating them. CDR3 length equals 13 residues. Per germline, CDR1 SGHKS and CDR2 YYEKEE (reference sequence). For the CDR3, the DNA is TGTGCCAGCAGCCGTCAGACCATGTACGAGCAGTACTTC. This codes for CASSRQTMYEQYF.

This chain connects TRBV28 to TRBJ1-5; D gene uncertain. Germline CDR1 and CDR2: MDHEN and SYDVKM. Between the trimmed V and J ends, which lost 4 bases and 1 base, there was a span of 11 bases. The CDR3 is made up of 15 amino acids. The DNA for the CDR3 is TGTGCCAGCAGTTCGGGAGATCTGAGCAATCAGCCCCAGCATTTT. Translated, it gives CASSSGDLSNQPQHF.

DNA of the CDR3: TGTGCCTGGAGTGCGGCAGGGCGGAATTCACCCCTCCACTTT. Translating gives CAWSAAGRNSPLHF. This sequence joins TRBV30 and TRBJ1-6, with D perhaps TRBD1 (5 bases). Trimming cost V 1 base and J 7 bases, with 11 bases left between them. CDR3 length: 14 residues. The germline V gene encodes CDR1 GTSNPN and CDR2 SVGIG (reference sequence).

The CDR3 reads CASSDLGQVNTEAFF. DNA for the CDR3: TGTGCCAGCAGTGACTTAGGGCAGGTGAACACTGAAGCTTTCTTT. The V call is TRBV6-1, the J call TRBJ1-1; D remains unclear. V lost 3 bases and J 0 bases, leaving 11 bases between the germline ends. Germline assignment: CDR1 MNHNS and CDR2 SASEGT. The CDR3 is made up of 15 amino acids.

In this sample, this clone turned up once. CDR3 amino acids: CASSQEGGRSDEQFF. CDR3 in DNA: TGCGCCAGCAGCCAAGAGGGAGGGAGATCGGATGAGCAGTTCTTC. The chain links TRBV4-3 to TRBJ2-1; 7 positions match TRBD2. CDR1 and CDR2 (germline): LGHNA, YSLEER. V lost 0 bases to trimming and J lost 8 bases; unmatched junction nucleotides: 7. The CDR3 runs 15 residues.

This sequence joins TRBV28 and TRBJ1-3, with a weak D call TRBD1 (6 bases). This CDR3 spans 16 amino acids. Germline V gene sequence: CDR1 MDHEN, CDR2 SYDVKM. Trimming pared 4 bases from V and 0 bases from J, leaving 13 bases between. The CDR3 sequence is CASSSRDTYSGNTIYF. CDR3 coding DNA: TGTGCCAGCAGTTCTAGGGACACCTACTCTGGAAACACCATATATTTT. Full variable domain (outside the CDR3, taken from reference TRBV28 and TRBJ1-3): DVKVTQSSRYLVKRTGEKVFLECVQDMDHENMFWYRQDPGLGLRLIYFSYDVKMKEKGDIPEGYSVSREKKERFSLILESASTNQTSMYLCASSSRDTYSGNTIYFGEGSWLTVV.

This sequence joins TRBV25-1 and TRBJ2-3; TRBD1 agrees at 11 bases. V shed 2 bases and J 5 bases; nucleotides not matched to a gene: 12. Germline V gives CDR1 MGHDK, CDR2 SYGVNS. The CDR3 is 18 residues long. CDR3 in amino acids: CASSEGGWTGGRGDTQYF. In DNA, the CDR3 is TGTGCCAGCAGTGAAGGGGGTTGGACAGGGGGCCGTGGAGATACGCAGTATTTT. Looking up the rest from reference TRBV25-1 and TRBJ2-3 gives the full variable domain: EADIYQTPRYLVIGTGKKITLECSQTMGHDKMYWYQQDPGMELHLIHYSYGVNSTEKGDLSSESTVSRIRTEHFPLTLESARPSHTSQYLCASSEGGWTGGRGDTQYFGPGTRLTVL.

The chain combines TRBV27 with TRBJ2-1; TRBD2 matches 7 bases. After removal of 6 bases from V and 9 bases from J, the junction contained 11 bases not matched to a gene. Per germline, CDR1 MNHEY and CDR2 SMNVEV (reference sequence). This CDR3 is built from 14 residues. CDR3 sequence (DNA): TGTGCCAGCAGCGCCCCGTCCGGGGGGACTGAGCAGTTCTTC. Protein: CASSAPSGGTEQFF.

This chain links TRBV6-1 with TRBJ2-7, with 9 nucleotides matching TRBD1. The V and J ends lost 2 bases and 4 bases, in that order; junction bases with no gene match: 3. Germline CDR1 is MNHNS and CDR2 is SASEGT. This CDR3 contains 14 residues. In DNA, the CDR3 is TGTGCCAGCAGTGAACCCGGGACAGGGTACGAGCAGTACTTC. This gives the protein CASSEPGTGYEQYF.

The chain joins TRBV18 to TRBJ2-1, with TRBD2 matching 11 bases. The CDR3 is 16 residues long. Per germline, CDR1 KGHSH and CDR2 LQKENI. V dropped 2 bases and J dropped 7; count of bases not matched to a gene: 7. In nucleotides, the CDR3 is TGTGCCAGCTCACCAAGTGGTATAGCGGGAGGGAATGAGCAGTTCTTC. Translated: CASSPSGIAGGNEQFF.

V usage is TRBV12-5 and J usage is TRBJ2-3; no clear D gene. CDR1 and CDR2 from the germline V gene are LGHNT and FRNRAP. Between the trimmed V and J ends, which lost 2 bases and 6 bases, there was a span of 6 bases. This CDR3 spans 12 amino acids. CDR3 in amino acids: CASGLLPDTQYF. CDR3 DNA sequence: TGTGCTAGTGGTTTGCTCCCGGATACGCAGTATTTT.